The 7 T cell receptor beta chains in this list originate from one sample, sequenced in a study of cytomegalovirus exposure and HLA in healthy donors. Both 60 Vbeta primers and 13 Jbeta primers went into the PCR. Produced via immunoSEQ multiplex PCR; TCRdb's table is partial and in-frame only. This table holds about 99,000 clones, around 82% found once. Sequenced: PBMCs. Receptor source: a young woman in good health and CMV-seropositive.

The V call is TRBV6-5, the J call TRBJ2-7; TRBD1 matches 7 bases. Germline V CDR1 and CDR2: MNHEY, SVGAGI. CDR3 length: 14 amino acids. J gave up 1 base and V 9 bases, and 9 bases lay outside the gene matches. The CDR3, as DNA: TGTGCCAGTAGAAGGGACAGTTTATCCTACGAGCAGTACTTC. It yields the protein CASRRDSLSYEQYF.

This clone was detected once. The DNA for the CDR3 is TGTGCCAGCAGTGGGAATCCGGGACAGGGATACTATGGCTACACCTTC. This gives the protein CASSGNPGQGYYGYTF. The chain employs TRBV28 and TRBJ1-2; 9 nucleotides align to TRBD1. The CDR3 has 16 residues. Germline V gene data show CDR1 as MDHEN and CDR2 as SYDVKM. With V trimmed by 5 bases and J by 3 bases, 10 bases remained unmatched.

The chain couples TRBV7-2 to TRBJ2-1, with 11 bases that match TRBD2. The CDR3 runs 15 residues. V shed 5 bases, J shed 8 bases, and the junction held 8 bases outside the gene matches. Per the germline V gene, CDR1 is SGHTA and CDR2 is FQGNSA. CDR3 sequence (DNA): TGTGCCAGCAGCCTAACTAGCGGGAGTTTCGATGAGCAGTTCTTC. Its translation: CASSLTSGSFDEQFF.

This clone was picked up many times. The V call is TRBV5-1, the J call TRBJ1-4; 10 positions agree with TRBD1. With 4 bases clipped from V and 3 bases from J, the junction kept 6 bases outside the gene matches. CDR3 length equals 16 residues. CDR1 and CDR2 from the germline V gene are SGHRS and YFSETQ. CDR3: CASSIGQGGANEKLFF. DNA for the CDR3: TGCGCCAGCAGCATAGGACAGGGGGGAGCTAATGAAAAACTGTTTTTT.

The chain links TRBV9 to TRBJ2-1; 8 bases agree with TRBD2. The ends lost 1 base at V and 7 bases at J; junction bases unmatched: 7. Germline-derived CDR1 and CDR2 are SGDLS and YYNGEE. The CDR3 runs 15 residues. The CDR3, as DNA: TGTGCCAGCAGCGTATTAGCGGGACAAACGAATGAGCAGTTCTTC. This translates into CASSVLAGQTNEQFF. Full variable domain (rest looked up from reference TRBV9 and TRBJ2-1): DSGVTQTPKHLITATGQRVTLRCSPRSGDLSVYWYQQSLDQGLQFLIQYYNGEERAKGNILERFSAQQFPDLHSELNLSSLELGDSALYFCASSVLAGQTNEQFFGPGTRLTVL.

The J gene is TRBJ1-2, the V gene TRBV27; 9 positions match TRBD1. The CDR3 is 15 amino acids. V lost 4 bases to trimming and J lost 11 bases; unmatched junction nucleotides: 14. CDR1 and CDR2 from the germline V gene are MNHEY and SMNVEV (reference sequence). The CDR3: CASSSPITGGVGYTF. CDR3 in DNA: TGTGCCAGCAGTTCGCCCATCACAGGGGGCGTAGGATACACCTTC.

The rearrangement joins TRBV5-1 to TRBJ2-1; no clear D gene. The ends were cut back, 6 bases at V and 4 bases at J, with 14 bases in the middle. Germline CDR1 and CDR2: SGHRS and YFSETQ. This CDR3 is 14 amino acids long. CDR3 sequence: CASILSLGYNEQFF. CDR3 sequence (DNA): TGCGCCAGCATCCTTTCGCTAGGATACAATGAGCAGTTCTTC.